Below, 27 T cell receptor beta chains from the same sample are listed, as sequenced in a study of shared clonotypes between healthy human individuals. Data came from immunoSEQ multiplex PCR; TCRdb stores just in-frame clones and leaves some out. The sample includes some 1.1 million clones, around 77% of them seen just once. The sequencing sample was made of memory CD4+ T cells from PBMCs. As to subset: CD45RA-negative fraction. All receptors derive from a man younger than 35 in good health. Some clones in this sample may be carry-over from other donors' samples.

The CDR3 nucleotides are TGTGCCAGTAGTATTGTCGGGGGGCTGTCGGACTATGGCTACACCTTC. It translates to CASSIVGGLSDYGYTF. The genes are TRBV19 and TRBJ1-2; D is possibly TRBD1 (6 bases). The CDR3 totals 16 residues. Germline V lookup: CDR1 LNHDA, CDR2 SQIVND (reference sequence). V was pared by 3 bases and J by 3 bases, with 17 bases between. Variable domain in full (rest from reference TRBV19 and TRBJ1-2): DGGITQSPKYLFRKEGQNVTLSCEQNLNHDAMYWYRQDPGQGLRLIYYSQIVNDFQKGDIAEGYSVSREKKESFPLTVTSAQKNPTAFYLCASSIVGGLSDYGYTFGSGTRLTVV.

CDR3 nucleotide sequence: TGTGCCACCAGCAGGGAGGGTTGGGAGAGCTCCTACAATGAGCAGTTCTTC. Translation gives CATSREGWESSYNEQFF. The rearrangement joins TRBV15 to TRBJ2-1; the D gene is possibly TRBD2 (6 bases). Germline lookup yields CDR1 LNHNV and CDR2 YYDKDF (reference sequence). The CDR3 sequence is 17 residues long. Trimming took off 3 bases at V and 0 bases at J, with 15 bases between the two ends.

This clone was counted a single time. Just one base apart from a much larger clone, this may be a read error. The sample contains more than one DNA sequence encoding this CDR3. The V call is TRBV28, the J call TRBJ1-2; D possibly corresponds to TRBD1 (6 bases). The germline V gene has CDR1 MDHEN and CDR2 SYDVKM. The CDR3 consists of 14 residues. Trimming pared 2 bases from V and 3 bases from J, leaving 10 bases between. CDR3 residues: CASSLAPGDYGYTF. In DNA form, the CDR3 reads TGTGCCAGCAGTTTAGCCCCAGGGGACTATGGCTACACCTTC.

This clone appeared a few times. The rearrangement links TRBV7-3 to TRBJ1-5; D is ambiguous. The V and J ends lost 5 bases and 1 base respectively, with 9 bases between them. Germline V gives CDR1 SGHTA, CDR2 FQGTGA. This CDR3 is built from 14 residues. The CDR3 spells CASSRDDSNQPQHF. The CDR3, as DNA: TGTGCCAGCAGCCGAGATGACAGCAATCAGCCCCAGCATTTT.

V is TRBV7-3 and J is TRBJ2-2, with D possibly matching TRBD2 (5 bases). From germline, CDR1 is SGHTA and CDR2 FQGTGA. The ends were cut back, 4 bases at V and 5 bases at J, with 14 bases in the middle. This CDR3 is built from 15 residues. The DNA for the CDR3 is TGTGCCAGCAGCTCGACTTCTAGCCAAACCGGGGAGCTGTTTTTT. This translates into CASSSTSSQTGELFF.

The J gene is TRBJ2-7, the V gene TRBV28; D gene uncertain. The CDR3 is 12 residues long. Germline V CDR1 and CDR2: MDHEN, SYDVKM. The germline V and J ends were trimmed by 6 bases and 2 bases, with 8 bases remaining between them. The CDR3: CASRTATYEQYF. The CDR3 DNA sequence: TGTGCCAGCAGAACCGCTACCTACGAGCAGTACTTC. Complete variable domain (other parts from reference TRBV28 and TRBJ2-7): DVKVTQSSRYLVKRTGEKVFLECVQDMDHENMFWYRQDPGLGLRLIYFSYDVKMKEKGDIPEGYSVSREKKERFSLILESASTNQTSMYLCASRTATYEQYFGPGTRLTVT.

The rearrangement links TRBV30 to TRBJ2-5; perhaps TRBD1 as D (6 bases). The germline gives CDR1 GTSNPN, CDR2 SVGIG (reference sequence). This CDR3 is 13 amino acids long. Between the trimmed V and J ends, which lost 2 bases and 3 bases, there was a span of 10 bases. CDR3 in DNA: TGTGCCTGGAGTAAAGGGGGAAAAGAGACCCAGTACTTC. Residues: CAWSKGGKETQYF.

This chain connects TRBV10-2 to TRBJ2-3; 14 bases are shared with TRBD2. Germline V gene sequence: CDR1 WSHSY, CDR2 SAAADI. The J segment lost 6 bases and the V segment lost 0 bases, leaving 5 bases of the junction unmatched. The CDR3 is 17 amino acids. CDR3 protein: CASSESRLAGGLDTQYF. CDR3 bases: TGCGCCAGCAGTGAGTCGAGACTAGCGGGAGGGCTGGATACGCAGTATTTT.

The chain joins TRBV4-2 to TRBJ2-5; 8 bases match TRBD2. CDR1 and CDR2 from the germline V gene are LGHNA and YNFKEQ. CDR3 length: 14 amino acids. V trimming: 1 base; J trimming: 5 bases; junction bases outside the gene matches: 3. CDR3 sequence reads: CASSQGRGRETQYF. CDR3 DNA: TGTGCCAGCAGCCAAGGGCGCGGGAGGGAGACCCAGTACTTC.

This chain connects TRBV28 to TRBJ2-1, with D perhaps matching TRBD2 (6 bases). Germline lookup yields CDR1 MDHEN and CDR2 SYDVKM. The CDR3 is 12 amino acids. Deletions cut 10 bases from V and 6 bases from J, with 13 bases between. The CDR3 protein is CATHGLFNEQFF. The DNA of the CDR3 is TGTGCCACCCACGGACTATTCAATGAGCAGTTCTTC.

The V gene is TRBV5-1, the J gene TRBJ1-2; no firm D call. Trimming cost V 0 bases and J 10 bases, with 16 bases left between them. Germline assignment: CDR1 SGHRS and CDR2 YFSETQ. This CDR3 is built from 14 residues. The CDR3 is CASSLEPPGLVYTF. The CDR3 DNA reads TGCGCCAGCAGCTTGGAGCCCCCGGGCTTGGTCTACACCTTC. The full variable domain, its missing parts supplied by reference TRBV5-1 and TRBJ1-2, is KAGVTQTPRYLIKTRGQQVTLSCSPISGHRSVSWYQQTPGQGLQFLFEYFSETQRNKGNFPGRFSGRQFSNSRSEMNVSTLELGDSALYLCASSLEPPGLVYTFGSGTRLTVV.

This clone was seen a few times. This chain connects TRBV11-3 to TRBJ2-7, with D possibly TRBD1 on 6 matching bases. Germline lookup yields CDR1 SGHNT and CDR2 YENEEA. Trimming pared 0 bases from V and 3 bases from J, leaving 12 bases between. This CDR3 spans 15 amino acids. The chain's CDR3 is CASSLDPGENYEQYF. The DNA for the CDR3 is TGTGCCAGCAGCTTAGATCCAGGGGAAAACTACGAGCAGTACTTC. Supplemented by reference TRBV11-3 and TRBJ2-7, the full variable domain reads EAGVVQSPRYKIIEKKQPVAFWCNPISGHNTLYWYLQNLGQGPELLIRYENEEAVDDSQLPKDRFSAERLKGVDSTLKIQPAELGDSAVYLCASSLDPGENYEQYFGPGTRLTVT.

The CDR3 here is CASSQDTSYEQYF. The CDR3 bases are TGCGCCAGCAGCCAAGACACCTCCTACGAGCAGTACTTC. V and J are TRBV4-3 and TRBJ2-7; D gene unclear. CDR1 is LGHNA, CDR2 YSLEER, per germline. This CDR3 has 13 residues. Trimming left V 0 bases short and J 0 bases short, with 3 bases between.

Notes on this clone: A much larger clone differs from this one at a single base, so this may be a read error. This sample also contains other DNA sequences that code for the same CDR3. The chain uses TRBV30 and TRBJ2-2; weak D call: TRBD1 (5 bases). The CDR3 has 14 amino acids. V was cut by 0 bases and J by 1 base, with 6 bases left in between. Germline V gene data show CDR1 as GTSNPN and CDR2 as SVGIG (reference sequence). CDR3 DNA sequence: TGTGCCTGGAGTGTGGGGCGGAACACCGGGGAGCTGTTTTTT. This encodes CAWSVGRNTGELFF.

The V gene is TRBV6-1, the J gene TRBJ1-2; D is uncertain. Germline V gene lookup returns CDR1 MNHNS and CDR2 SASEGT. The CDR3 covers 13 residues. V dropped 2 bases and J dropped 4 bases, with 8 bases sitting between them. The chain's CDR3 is CASSESALYGYTF. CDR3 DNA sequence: TGTGCCAGCAGTGAATCGGCTCTCTATGGCTACACCTTC.

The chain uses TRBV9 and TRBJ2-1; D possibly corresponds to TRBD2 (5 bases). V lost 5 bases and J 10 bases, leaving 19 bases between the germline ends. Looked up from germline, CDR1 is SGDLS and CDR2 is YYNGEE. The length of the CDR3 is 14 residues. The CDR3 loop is CASRGVRADREQFF. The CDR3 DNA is TGTGCCAGCAGGGGCGTGAGGGCCGACCGCGAGCAGTTCTTC.

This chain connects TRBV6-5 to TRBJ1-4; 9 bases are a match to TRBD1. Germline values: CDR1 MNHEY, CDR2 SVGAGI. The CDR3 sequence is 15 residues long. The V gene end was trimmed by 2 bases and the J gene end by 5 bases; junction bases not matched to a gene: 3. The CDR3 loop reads CASSYLGQGNEKLFF. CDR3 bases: TGTGCCAGCAGTTACCTGGGACAGGGAAATGAAAAACTGTTTTTT.

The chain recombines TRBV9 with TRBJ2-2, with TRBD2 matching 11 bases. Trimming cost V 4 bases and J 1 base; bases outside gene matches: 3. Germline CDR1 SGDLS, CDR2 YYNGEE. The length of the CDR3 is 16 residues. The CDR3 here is CASSTLAGGNTGELFF. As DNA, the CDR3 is TGTGCCAGCAGCACCCTAGCGGGAGGGAACACCGGGGAGCTGTTTTTT.

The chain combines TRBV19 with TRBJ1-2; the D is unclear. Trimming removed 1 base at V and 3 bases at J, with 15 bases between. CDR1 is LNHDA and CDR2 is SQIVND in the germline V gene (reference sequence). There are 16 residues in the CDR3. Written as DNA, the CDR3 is TGTGCCAGTAGTATAGTAACCTTCCCTGGCGACTATGGCTACACCTTC. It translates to CASSIVTFPGDYGYTF.

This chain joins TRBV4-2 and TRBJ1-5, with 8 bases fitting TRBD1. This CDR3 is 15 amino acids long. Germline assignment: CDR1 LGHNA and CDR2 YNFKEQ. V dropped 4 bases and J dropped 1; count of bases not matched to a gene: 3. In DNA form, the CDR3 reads TGTGCCAGCAGCCCAGGGGGCTTAAGCAATCAGCCCCAGCATTTT. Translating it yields CASSPGGLSNQPQHF.

This CDR3 reads CASSSNIGDGYTF. As DNA, the CDR3 is TGTGCCAGCAGCAGTAATATAGGGGATGGCTACACCTTC. The chain links TRBV5-6 to TRBJ1-2, with a weak D call TRBD1 (5 bases). Germline assignment: CDR1 SGHDT and CDR2 YYEEEE. Trimming shortened V by 4 bases and J by 6 bases, and 13 bases separated the two germline ends. This CDR3 has 13 residues.

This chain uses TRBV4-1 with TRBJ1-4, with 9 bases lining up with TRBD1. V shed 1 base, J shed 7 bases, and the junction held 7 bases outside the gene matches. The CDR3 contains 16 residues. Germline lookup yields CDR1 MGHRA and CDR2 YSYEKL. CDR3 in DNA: TGCGCCAGCAGCCAAGGGGGCGGGACAGGGAGTGAAAAACTGTTTTTT. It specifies CASSQGGGTGSEKLFF.

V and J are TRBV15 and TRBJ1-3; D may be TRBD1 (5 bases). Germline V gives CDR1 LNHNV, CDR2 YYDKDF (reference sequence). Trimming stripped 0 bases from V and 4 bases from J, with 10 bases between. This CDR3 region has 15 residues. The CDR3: CATSREAGWGNTIYF. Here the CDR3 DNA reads TGTGCCACCAGCAGAGAGGCAGGGTGGGGAAACACCATATATTTT. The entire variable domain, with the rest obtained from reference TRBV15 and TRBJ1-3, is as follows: DAMVIQNPRYQVTQFGKPVTLSCSQTLNHNVMYWYQQKSSQAPKLLFHYYDKDFNNEADTPDNFQSRRPNTSFCFLDIRSPGLGDTAMYLCATSREAGWGNTIYFGEGSWLTVV.

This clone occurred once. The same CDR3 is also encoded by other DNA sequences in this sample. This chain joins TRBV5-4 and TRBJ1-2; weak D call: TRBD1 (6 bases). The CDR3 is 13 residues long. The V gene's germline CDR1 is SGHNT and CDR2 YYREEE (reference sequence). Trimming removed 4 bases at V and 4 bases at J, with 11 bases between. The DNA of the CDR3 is TGTGCCAGCAGCCTGGACAGCACCTATGGCTACACCTTC. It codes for CASSLDSTYGYTF.

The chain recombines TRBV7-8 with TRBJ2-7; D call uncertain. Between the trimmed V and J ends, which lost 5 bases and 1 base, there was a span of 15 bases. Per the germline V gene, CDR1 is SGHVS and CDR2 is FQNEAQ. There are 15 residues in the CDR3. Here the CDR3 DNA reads TGTGCCAGCAGCCAAGAAGGAGATGTATCCTACGAGCAGTACTTC. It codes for CASSQEGDVSYEQYF.

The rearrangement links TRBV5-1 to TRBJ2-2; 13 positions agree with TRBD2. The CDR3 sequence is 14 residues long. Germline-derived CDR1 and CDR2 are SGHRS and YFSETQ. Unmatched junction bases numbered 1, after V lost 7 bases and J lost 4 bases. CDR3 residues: CASRTSGGTGELFF. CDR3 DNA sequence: TGCGCCAGCCGGACTAGCGGGGGCACCGGGGAGCTGTTTTTT.

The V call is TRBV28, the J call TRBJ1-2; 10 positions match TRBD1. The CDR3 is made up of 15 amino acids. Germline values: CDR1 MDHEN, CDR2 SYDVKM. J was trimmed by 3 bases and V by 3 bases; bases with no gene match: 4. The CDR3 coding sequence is TGTGCCAGCAGTTTCGGGGACAGGGGCTACTATGGCTACACCTTC. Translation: CASSFGDRGYYGYTF.